Each of the 20 T cell receptor beta chains below was sequenced from the same sample in a study of shared clonotypes between healthy human individuals. Produced via immunoSEQ multiplex PCR; TCRdb's table is partial and in-frame only. The profile shows about 460,000 clones, approximately 71% of them singletons. The sequenced sample was PBMCs. Every receptor here comes from a woman aged 40 to 50 in good health. Some clones in this sample may be carry-over from other donors' samples.

The chain has TRBV23-1 and TRBJ1-5; D perhaps matches TRBD1 (5 bases). TRBV23-1 is an open reading frame whose function is uncertain. This CDR3 is built from 17 residues. Trimming took 2 bases from V and 4 from J, leaving 18 bases between them. CDR3 region: CASSQLEGLEGNQPQHF. The CDR3 nucleotides are TGCGCCAGCAGTCAACTGGAGGGGTTAGAGGGGAATCAGCCCCAGCATTTT.

The chain combines TRBV7-9 with TRBJ2-7; 7 bases map to TRBD1. V shed 3 bases and J 3 bases; nucleotides not matched to a gene: 2. Germline CDR1 is SEHNR and CDR2 is FQNEAQ (reference sequence). CDR3 length: 13 amino acids. CDR3 in amino acids: CASSLDRNYEQYF. The CDR3 coding sequence is TGTGCCAGCAGCTTGGACAGGAACTACGAGCAGTACTTC.

V gene TRBV28 combines with J gene TRBJ2-1; TRBD2 matches at 8 bases. CDR3 length: 15 residues. The germline gives CDR1 MDHEN, CDR2 SYDVKM. The V gene end was trimmed by 4 bases and the J gene end by 5 bases; junction bases not matched to a gene: 7. As DNA, the CDR3 is TGTGCCAGCAGTTCATCCGGGACTAGGGACAATGAGCAGTTCTTC. Translated: CASSSSGTRDNEQFF.

This sequence joins TRBV4-1 and TRBJ2-7, with 9 bases that match TRBD1. V lost 5 bases and J lost 2; bases outside the gene matches: 10. Germline values: CDR1 MGHRA, CDR2 YSYEKL. The CDR3 has 16 residues. CDR3 in DNA: TGCGCCAGCAGCACCCCTCCCGGGACAGGGCCCTACGAGCAGTACTTC. Translation: CASSTPPGTGPYEQYF.

Worth noting for this clone: A read error may produce the germline difference seen at one junction end. V gene TRBV28 combines with J gene TRBJ2-7; no clear D. The germline CDR1 and CDR2 sequences are MDHEN and SYDVKM. The length of the CDR3 is 14 residues. DNA of the CDR3: TGTGCCAGCAGTCCCATTATGTACGGCTGGCCCGTCTCCTTC. This translates into CASSPIMYGWPVSF.

V usage is TRBV27 and J usage is TRBJ2-4, with 9 bases that match TRBD1. This CDR3 contains 16 residues. In germline, CDR1 is MNHEY, CDR2 SMNVEV (reference sequence). Trimming took 5 bases from V and 2 from J; bases not matched to a gene: 7. The CDR3, as DNA: TGTGCCAGCAGTCCCTATGGACAGGGGTCCAAAAACATTCAGTACTTC. This encodes CASSPYGQGSKNIQYF.

The rearrangement links TRBV5-6 to TRBJ1-2, with TRBD1 matching 7 bases. The CDR3 has 16 residues. Germline trimming cut 4 bases from V and 4 bases from J; bases unmatched to any gene: 13. CDR1 and CDR2 (germline): SGHDT, YYEEEE. CDR3 sequence reads: CASSEKTGPAFYGYTF. The CDR3 DNA sequence: TGTGCCAGCAGCGAAAAGACAGGGCCCGCTTTCTATGGCTACACCTTC. Combining the CDR3 with reference TRBV5-6 and TRBJ1-2 gives the whole variable domain DAGVTQSPTHLIKTRGQQVTLRCSPKSGHDTVSWYQQALGQGPQFIFQYYEEEERQRGNFPDRFSGHQFPNYSSELNVNALLLGDSALYLCASSEKTGPAFYGYTFGSGTRLTVV.

The rearrangement uses TRBV5-8 and TRBJ2-7; D uncertain. CDR1 SGHTS and CDR2 YDEGEE come from the germline V gene. The length of the CDR3 is 12 residues. V lost 5 bases to trimming and J lost 2 bases, with 8 bases between them. CDR3 nucleotide sequence: TGTGCCAGCAGGTGGACGGCCTACGAGCAGTACTTC. Translated, it gives CASRWTAYEQYF.

As for this clone: It differs at one base from a far larger clone, so likely a read error. The sample holds other DNA sequences that translate to the same CDR3. The rearrangement joins TRBV30 to TRBJ2-4; D not certain. CDR3 length equals 14 residues. CDR1 is GTSNPN, CDR2 SVGIG, per germline (reference sequence). The CDR3 protein is CAWETSPAKNIQYF. The CDR3, as DNA: TGTGCCTGGGAAACTTCCCCGGCCAAGAACATTCAGTACTTC.

Remarks on this clone: At one end the junction does not follow the germline gene, possibly because of a read error. This rearrangement joins TRBV5-8 to TRBJ2-6, with D perhaps matching TRBD2 (6 bases). The germline V gene has CDR1 SGHTS and CDR2 YDEGEE. The CDR3 length is 17 residues. The CDR3 sequence is CASSQDPGTSGANVLTF. The CDR3 coding sequence is TGCGCCAGCAGCCAAGATCCAGGGACTTCTGGGGCCAACGTCCTGACTTTC.

The table lists this clone with a few counts. The sample has other DNA sequences that encode this CDR3 too. The V call is TRBV6-4, the J call TRBJ1-1; possibly TRBD1 for D (6 bases). This CDR3 is built from 13 residues. Germline CDR1 and CDR2: MRHNA and SNTAGT. V was cut by 2 bases and J by 4 bases, with 8 bases left in between. The CDR3 nucleotides read TGTGCCAGCAGTGACGAGGGGGGCACTGAAGCTTTCTTT. Its protein product is CASSDEGGTEAFF.

The table lists this clone with many counts. The genes are TRBV6-4 and TRBJ1-2; a possible D gene is TRBD1 (5 bases). V lost 5 bases to trimming and J lost 4 bases, with 20 bases between them. Germline CDR1 is MRHNA and CDR2 is SNTAGT. The CDR3 totals 16 residues. The CDR3 is CASSPEHRGAGYGYTF. The DNA of the CDR3 is TGTGCCAGCAGTCCTGAGCATAGGGGCGCGGGCTATGGCTACACCTTC.

This clone was seen a single time. The rearrangement joins TRBV4-1 to TRBJ1-5, with TRBD1 as a possible D gene (5 bases). This CDR3 is built from 17 residues. V was cut by 4 bases and J by 0 bases, with 16 bases left in between. Germline lookup yields CDR1 MGHRA and CDR2 YSYEKL. The CDR3 DNA follows: TGCGCCAGCAGCCTAGCCGGGACGGCCTATAGCAATCAGCCCCAGCATTTT. Translated, it gives CASSLAGTAYSNQPQHF.

V is TRBV6-5 and J is TRBJ2-7, with 12 bases identical to TRBD2. Germline V lookup: CDR1 MNHEY, CDR2 SVGAGI. V was pared by 2 bases and J by 7 bases, with 9 bases of the junction left unmatched. CDR3 length: 16 amino acids. Written as DNA, the CDR3 is TGTGCCAGCAGTTACGGGCTAGCGGGAGGGCCCCGGGAGCAGTACTTC. This codes for CASSYGLAGGPREQYF.

This clone was seen more than once but under ten times. The chain employs TRBV6-1 and TRBJ2-5; D might be TRBD1 (6 bases). The J call may be in error: the DNA end matches TRBJ2-7 better. The CDR3 extends over 12 amino acids. CDR1 is MNHNS and CDR2 is SASEGT in the germline V gene. The CDR3 region has the DNA TGTGCCAGCGACGACAGGCTCTACGAGCAGTACTTC. As protein: CASDDRLYEQYF.

The V call is TRBV28, the J call TRBJ1-5; 9 bases agree with TRBD1. J gave up 6 bases and V 10 bases, and 10 bases lay outside the gene matches. Germline values: CDR1 MDHEN, CDR2 SYDVKM. The CDR3 loop spans 14 amino acids. The CDR3 DNA follows: TGTGCCACCGAACGACAGGGGGTGGGTCAGCCCCAGCATTTT. Amino acid sequence: CATERQGVGQPQHF.

The chain combines TRBV9 with TRBJ1-1, with D uncertain. Germline values: CDR1 SGDLS, CDR2 YYNGEE. This CDR3 has 14 amino acids. The V end lost 1 base, the J end lost 3 bases, and 10 bases lay between the germline ends. Here the CDR3 reads CASSVSGWDTEAFF. CDR3 coding DNA: TGTGCCAGCAGCGTATCCGGTTGGGACACTGAAGCTTTCTTT. Combining the CDR3 with reference TRBV9 and TRBJ1-1 gives the whole variable domain DSGVTQTPKHLITATGQRVTLRCSPRSGDLSVYWYQQSLDQGLQFLIQYYNGEERAKGNILERFSAQQFPDLHSELNLSSLELGDSALYFCASSVSGWDTEAFFGQGTRLTVV.

A note on this clone: This likely traces to a read error, being one base from a far larger clone. The rearrangement links TRBV30 to TRBJ2-7, with 7 bases lining up with TRBD2. The CDR3 totals 13 residues. The V gene's germline CDR1 is GTSNPN and CDR2 SVGIG (reference sequence). In DNA, the CDR3 is TGTGCCTGGAGTGTACTGGGGGACTACAAGCAGTACTTC. It translates to CAWSVLGDYKQYF.

The chain links TRBV19 to TRBJ1-5; D is uncertain. CDR1 is LNHDA, CDR2 SQIVND, per germline (reference sequence). There are 13 residues in the CDR3. Trimming took 5 bases from V and 4 from J, leaving 9 bases between them. This CDR3 is CASSPGPNQPQHF. Written as DNA, the CDR3 is TGTGCCAGTAGTCCCGGACCGAATCAGCCCCAGCATTTT.

The chain joins TRBV28 to TRBJ1-1; perhaps TRBD1 as D (5 bases). The V gene lost 5 bases and the J gene lost 3 bases, with 16 bases spanning the gap. Per the germline V gene, CDR1 is MDHEN and CDR2 is SYDVKM. The CDR3 contains 15 residues. In DNA form, the CDR3 reads TGTGCCAGCAGTCCCCCGGACGGGACGTACACTGAAGCTTTCTTT. Translation: CASSPPDGTYTEAFF.